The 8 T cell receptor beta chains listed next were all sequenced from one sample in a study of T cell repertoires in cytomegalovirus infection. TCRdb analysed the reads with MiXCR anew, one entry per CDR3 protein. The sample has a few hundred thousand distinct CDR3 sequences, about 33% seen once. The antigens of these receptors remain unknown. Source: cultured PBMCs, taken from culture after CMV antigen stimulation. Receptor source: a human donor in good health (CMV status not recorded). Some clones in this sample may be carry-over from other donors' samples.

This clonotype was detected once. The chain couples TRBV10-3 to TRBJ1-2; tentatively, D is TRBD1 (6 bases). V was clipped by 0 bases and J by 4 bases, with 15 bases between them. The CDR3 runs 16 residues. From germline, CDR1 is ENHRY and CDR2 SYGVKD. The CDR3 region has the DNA TGTGCCATCAGTGAGTCTATGATGGGGGCTAGCTATGGCTACACCTTC. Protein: CAISESMMGASYGYTF.

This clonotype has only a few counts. DNA of the CDR3: TGTGCCAGCAGCTTAGGAAGGGGCGTAGAACGGGCGGCTGAAGCTTTCTTT. Protein sequence: CASSLGRGVERAAEAFF. The chain carries TRBV7-9 and TRBJ1-1; the D gene is possibly TRBD1 (5 bases). V was trimmed by 1 base and J by 6 bases, leaving 21 bases between them. The CDR3 contains 17 residues. The germline CDR1 and CDR2 sequences are SEHNR and FQNEAQ (reference sequence). The full variable domain, completed using reference TRBV7-9 and TRBJ1-1, is DTGVSQNPRHKITKRGQNVTFRCDPISEHNRLYWYRQTLGQGPEFLTYFQNEAQLEKSRLLSDRFSAERPKGSFSTLEIQRTEQGDSAMYLCASSLGRGVERAAEAFFGQGTRLTVV.

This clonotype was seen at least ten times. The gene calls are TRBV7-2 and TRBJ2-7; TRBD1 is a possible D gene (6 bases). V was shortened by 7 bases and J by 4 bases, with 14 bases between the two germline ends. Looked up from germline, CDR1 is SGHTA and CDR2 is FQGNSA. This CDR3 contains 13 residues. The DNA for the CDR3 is TGTGCCAGCACCCGGGACATACAATACGAGCAGTACTTC. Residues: CASTRDIQYEQYF.

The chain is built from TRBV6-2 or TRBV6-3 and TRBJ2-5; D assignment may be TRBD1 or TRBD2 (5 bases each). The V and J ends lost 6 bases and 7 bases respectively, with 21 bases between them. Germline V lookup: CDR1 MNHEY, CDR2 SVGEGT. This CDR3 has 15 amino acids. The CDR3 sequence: CASRRRDPRVRTQYF. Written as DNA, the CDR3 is TGTGCCAGCAGACGCCGGGACCCCCGTGTTCGGACCCAGTACTTC.

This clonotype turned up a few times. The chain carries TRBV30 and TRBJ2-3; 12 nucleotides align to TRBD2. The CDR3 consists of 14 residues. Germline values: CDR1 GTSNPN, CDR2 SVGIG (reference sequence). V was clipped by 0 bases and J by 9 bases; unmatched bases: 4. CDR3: CAWSVLAGGLTQYF. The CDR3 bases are TGTGCCTGGAGTGTACTAGCGGGGGGCCTCACGCAGTATTTT.

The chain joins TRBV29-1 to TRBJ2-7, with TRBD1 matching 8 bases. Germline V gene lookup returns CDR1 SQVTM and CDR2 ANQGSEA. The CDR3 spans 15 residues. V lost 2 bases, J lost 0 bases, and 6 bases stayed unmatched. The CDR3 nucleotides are TGCAGCGTTGAAACGGACAGGGTCAACTCCTACGAGCAGTACTTC. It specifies CSVETDRVNSYEQYF.

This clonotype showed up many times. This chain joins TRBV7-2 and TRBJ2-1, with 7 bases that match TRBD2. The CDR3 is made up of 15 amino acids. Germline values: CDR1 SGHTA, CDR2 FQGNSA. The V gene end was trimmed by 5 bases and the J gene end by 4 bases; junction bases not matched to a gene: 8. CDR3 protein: CASSIQTSIYNEQFF. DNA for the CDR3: TGTGCCAGCAGCATTCAGACTAGCATTTACAATGAGCAGTTCTTC. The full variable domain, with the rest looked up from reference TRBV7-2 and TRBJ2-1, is GAGVSQSPSNKVTEKGKDVELRCDPISGHTALYWYRQSLGQGLEFLIYFQGNSAPDKSGLPSDRFSAERTGGSVSTLTIQRTQQEDSAVYLCASSIQTSIYNEQFFGPGTRLTVL.

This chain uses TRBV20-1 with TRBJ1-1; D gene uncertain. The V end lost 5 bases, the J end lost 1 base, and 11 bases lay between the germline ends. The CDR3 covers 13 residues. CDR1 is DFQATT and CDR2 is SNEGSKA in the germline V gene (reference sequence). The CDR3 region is CSARPPGNTEAFF. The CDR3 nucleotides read TGCAGTGCTCGACCCCCAGGGAACACTGAAGCTTTCTTT.